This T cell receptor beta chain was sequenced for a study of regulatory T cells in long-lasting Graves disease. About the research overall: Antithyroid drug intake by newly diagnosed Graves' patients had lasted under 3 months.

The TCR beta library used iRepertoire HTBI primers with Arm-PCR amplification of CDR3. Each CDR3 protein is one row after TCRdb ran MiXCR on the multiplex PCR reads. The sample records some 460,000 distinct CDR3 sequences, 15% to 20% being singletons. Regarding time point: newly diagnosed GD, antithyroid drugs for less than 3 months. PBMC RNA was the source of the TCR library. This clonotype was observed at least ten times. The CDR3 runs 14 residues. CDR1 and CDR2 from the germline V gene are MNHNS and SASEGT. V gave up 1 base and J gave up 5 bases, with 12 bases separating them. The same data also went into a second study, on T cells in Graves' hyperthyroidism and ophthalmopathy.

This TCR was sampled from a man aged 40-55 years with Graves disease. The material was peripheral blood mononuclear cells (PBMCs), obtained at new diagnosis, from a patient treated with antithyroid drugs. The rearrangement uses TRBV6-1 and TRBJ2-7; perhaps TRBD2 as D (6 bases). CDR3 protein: CASSEVGRNHEQYF. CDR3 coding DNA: TGTGCCAGCAGTGAAGTCGGGAGAAACCACGAGCAGTACTTC.